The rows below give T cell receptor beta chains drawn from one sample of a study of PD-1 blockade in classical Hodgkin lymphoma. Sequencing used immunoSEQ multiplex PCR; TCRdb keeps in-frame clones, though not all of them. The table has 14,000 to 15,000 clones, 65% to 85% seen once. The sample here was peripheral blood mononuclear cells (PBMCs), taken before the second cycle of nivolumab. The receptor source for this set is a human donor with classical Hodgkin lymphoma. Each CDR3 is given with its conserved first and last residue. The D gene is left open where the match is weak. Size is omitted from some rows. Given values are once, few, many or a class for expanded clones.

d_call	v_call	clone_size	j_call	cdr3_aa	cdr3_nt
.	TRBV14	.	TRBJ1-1	CASSQDPGAYTEAFF	TGTGCCAGCAGCCAAGACCCGGGGGCCTACACTGAAGCTTTCTTT
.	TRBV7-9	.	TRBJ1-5	CASSLGGTENTPQHF	TGTGCCAGCAGCCTAGGGGGGACGGAGAATACGCCCCAGCATTTT
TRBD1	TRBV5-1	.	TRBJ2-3	CASSNSGTVTDTQYF	TGCGCCAGCAGCAATTCCGGGACAGTCACAGATACGCAGTATTTT
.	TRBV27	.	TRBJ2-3	CASSTQGTDTQYF	TGTGCCAGCAGTACCCAGGGCACAGATACGCAGTATTTT
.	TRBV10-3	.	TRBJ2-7	CAIRGESYEQYF	TGTGCCATCAGGGGTGAATCCTACGAGCAGTACTTC
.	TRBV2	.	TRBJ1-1	CASSEVGQLHRNTEAFF	TGTGCCAGCAGTGAGGTTGGTCAACTCCACAGGAACACTGAAGCTTTCTTT
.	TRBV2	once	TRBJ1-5	CASSQGGHQPQHF	TGTGCCAGCAGTCAGGGAGGCCATCAGCCCCAGCATTTT
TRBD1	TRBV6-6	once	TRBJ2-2	CASSGLGTANTGELFF	TGTGCCAGCAGCGGACTGGGGACAGCAAACACCGGGGAGCTGTTTTTT
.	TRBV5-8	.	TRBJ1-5	CASSRPKRPQHF	TGTGCCAGCAGCCGGCCTAAGCGGCCCCAGCATTTT
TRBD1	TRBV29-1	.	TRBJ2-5	CSVGKARITGGLETQYF	TGCAGCGTTGGCAAGGCGCGAATCACAGGGGGCCTTGAGACCCAGTACTTC
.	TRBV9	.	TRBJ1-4	CASSPSRQRRNEKLFF	TGTGCCAGCAGCCCCAGCCGACAACGCCGGAATGAAAAACTGTTTTTT
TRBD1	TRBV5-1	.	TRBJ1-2	CASSDTGQSGYTF	TGCGCCAGCAGCGATACGGGACAGTCAGGCTACACCTTC
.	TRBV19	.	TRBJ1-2	CASSGGDGYTF	TGTGCCAGTAGTGGTGGTGATGGCTACACCTTC
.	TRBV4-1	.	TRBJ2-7	CASSQTQGSSYEQYF	TGCGCCAGCAGCCAGACGCAGGGAAGCTCCTACGAGCAGTACTTC
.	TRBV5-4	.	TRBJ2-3	CASSSLTLTDTQYF	TGTGCCAGCAGCTCCCTGACCCTCACAGATACGCAGTATTTT
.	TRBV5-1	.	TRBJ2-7	CASSRGRDRLTQSYEQYF	TGCGCCAGCAGCAGGGGCCGGGACCGACTCACTCAATCCTACGAGCAGTACTTC
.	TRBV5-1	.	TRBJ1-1	CASSLGFGDTEAFF	TGCGCCAGCAGCTTGGGTTTTGGAGACACTGAAGCTTTCTTT
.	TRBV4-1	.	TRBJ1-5	CASSHPGLEDQPQHF	TGCGCCAGCAGCCACCCGGGTCTAGAGGATCAGCCCCAGCATTTT
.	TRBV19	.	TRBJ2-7	CASSMSSSYEQYF	TGTGCCAGTAGTATGTCCAGCTCCTACGAGCAGTACTTC
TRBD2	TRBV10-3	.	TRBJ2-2	CAISESSSGGTGELFF	TGTGCCATCAGTGAGTCGTCTAGCGGGGGAACCGGGGAGCTGTTTTTT
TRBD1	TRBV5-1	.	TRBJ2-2	CASSTGQGDTGELFF	TGCGCCAGCAGCACCGGACAGGGGGACACCGGGGAGCTGTTTTTT
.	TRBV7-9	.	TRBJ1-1	CASSPGQLPLMNTEAFF	TGTGCCAGCAGCCCAGGTCAATTGCCCCTCATGAACACTGAAGCTTTCTTT
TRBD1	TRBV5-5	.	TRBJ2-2	CASSFQGANTGELFF	TGTGCCAGCAGCTTCCAGGGGGCGAACACCGGGGAGCTGTTTTTT
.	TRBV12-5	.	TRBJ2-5	CASGLTADGSQETQYF	TGTGCTAGTGGTTTGACTGCGGACGGAAGCCAAGAGACCCAGTACTTC
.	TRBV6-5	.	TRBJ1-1	CASRIRSFADTEAFF	TGTGCCAGCAGAATCCGTTCCTTTGCGGACACTGAAGCTTTCTTT
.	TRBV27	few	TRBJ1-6	CASSPTDTYNSPLHF	TGTGCCAGCAGTCCAACAGACACCTATAATTCACCCCTCCACTTT
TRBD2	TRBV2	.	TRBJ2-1	CASSLLAASYNEQFF	TGTGCCAGCAGTCTTCTAGCGGCCTCCTACAATGAGCAGTTCTTC
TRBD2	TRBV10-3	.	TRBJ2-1	CAISERGDSYNEQFF	TGTGCCATCAGCGAGCGGGGGGACTCCTACAATGAGCAGTTCTTC